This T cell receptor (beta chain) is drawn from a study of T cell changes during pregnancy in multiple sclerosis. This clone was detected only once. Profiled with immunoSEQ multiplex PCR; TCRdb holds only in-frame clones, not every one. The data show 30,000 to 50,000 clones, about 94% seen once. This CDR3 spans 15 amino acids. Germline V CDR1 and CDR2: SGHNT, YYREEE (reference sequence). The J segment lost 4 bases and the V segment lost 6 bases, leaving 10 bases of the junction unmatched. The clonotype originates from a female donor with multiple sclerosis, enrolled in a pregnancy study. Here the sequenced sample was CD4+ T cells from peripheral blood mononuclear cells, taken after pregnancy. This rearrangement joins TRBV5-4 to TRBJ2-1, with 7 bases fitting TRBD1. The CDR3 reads CASTPGQDLYNEQFF. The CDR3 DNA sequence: TGTGCCAGCACCCCAGGACAGGACCTATACAATGAGCAGTTCTTC.